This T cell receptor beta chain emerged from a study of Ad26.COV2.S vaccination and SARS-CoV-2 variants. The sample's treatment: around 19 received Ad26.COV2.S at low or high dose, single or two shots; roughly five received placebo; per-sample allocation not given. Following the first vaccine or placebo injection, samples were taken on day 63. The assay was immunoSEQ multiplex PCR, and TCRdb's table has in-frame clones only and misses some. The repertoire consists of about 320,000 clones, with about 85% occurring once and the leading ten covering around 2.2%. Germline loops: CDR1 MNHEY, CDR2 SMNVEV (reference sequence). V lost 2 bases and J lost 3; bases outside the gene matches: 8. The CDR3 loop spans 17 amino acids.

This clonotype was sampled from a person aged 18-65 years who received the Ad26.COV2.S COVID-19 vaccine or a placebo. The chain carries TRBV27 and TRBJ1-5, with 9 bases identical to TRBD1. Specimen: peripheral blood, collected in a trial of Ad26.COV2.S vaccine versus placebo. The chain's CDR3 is CASSLVGTGQYNQPQHF. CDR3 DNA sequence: TGTGCCAGCAGTTTAGTAGGGACAGGGCAATACAATCAGCCCCAGCATTTT.